This passage covers 2 T cell receptor beta chains from one sample sequenced in a study of blood T cell repertoires in COVID-19. TCRdb keeps only in-frame clones here, not all; method: immunoSEQ multiplex PCR. In the table there are about 400,000 clones, roughly 89% of which are singletons. Sequenced: PBMCs or T cells enriched from blood (not recorded which). All receptors come from a woman aged 25 to 39 who had recovered from COVID-19.

The rearrangement uses TRBV4-1 and TRBJ1-3; TRBD1 might be the D (5 bases). This CDR3 is built from 15 residues. The germline gives CDR1 MGHRA, CDR2 YSYEKL. V dropped 4 bases and J dropped 0 bases, with 10 bases sitting between them. CDR3 DNA: TGCGCCAGCAGCCTCGGACATACCTCTGGAAACACCATATATTTT. Its protein is CASSLGHTSGNTIYF.

This clone was seen once. J is TRBJ2-2 and V is TRBV6-2 or TRBV6-3; TRBD2 matches at 7 bases. The ends lost 2 bases at V and 8 bases at J; junction bases unmatched: 5. This CDR3 contains 14 residues. Germline V gene sequence: CDR1 MNHEY, CDR2 SVGEGT. In nucleotides, the CDR3 is TGTGCCAGCAGTTACGGCGGGGGAGGAGGGGAGCTGTTTTTT. This codes for CASSYGGGGGELFF.